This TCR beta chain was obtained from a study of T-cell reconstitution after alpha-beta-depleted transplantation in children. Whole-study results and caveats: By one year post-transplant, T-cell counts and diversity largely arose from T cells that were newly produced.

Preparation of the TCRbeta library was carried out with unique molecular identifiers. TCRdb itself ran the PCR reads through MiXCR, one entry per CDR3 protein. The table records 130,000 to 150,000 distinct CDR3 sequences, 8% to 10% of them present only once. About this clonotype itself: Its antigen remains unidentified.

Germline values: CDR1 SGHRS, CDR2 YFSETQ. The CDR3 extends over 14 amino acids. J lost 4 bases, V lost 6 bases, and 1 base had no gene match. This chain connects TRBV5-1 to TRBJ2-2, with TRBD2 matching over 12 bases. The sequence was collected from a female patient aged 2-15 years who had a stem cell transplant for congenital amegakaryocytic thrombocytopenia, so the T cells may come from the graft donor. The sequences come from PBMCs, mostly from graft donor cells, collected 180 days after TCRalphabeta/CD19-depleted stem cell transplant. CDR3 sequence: CASMGLAGTGELFF. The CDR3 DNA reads TGCGCCAGCATGGGACTAGCGGGCACCGGGGAGCTGTTTTTT.